This is a list of T cell receptor beta chains from one sample in a study of regulatory T cells in long-lasting Graves disease. Each CDR3 protein gets one entry after TCRdb re-called the multiplex PCR reads with MiXCR. The sample lists 450,000 to 700,000 distinct CDR3 sequences; about 14% were seen once. The data were also submitted as part of a second study, on T cells in Graves' hyperthyroidism and ophthalmopathy.

This specimen was peripheral blood mononuclear cells (PBMCs), taken at new diagnosis, from a patient treated with antithyroid drugs. These receptors all stem from a man in his thirties or forties with Graves disease. Each CDR3 is given with its conserved first and last residue. The D gene is left open where the match is weak. For some rows the clone size is stated as once, few or many, or as a class when expanded; others skip it.

many,TRBV3-1,-,TRBJ1-1,CASSQDRDRTEAFF,TGTGCCAGCAGCCAAGATCGGGACCGGACTGAAGCTTTCTTT
few,TRBV9,TRBD2,TRBJ2-2,CASSASSGANTGELFF,TGTGCCAGCAGCGCATCTAGCGGGGCCAACACCGGGGAGCTGTTTTTT
-,TRBV19,TRBD2,TRBJ2-1,CASSNIGTSWFLDNERFF,TGTGCCAGTAGTAACATTGGGACTAGCTGGTTTCTCGACAATGAGCGGTTCTTC
few,TRBV6-1,-,TRBJ1-4,CASGSIYEKLFF,TGTGCCAGCGGATCTATCTACGAAAAACTGTTTTTT
many,TRBV20-1,-,TRBJ2-5,CSARDPGQYQETQYF,TGCAGTGCTAGAGACCCAGGACAGTACCAAGAGACCCAGTACTTC
few,TRBV27,TRBD2,TRBJ2-1,CASSGRDHVYNGQFF,TGTGCCAGCAGTGGGAGGGACCACGTCTACAATGGGCAGTTCTTC
many,TRBV12-3/TRBV12-4,-,TRBJ2-5,CASSSFGEGGETQYF,TGTGCCAGCAGTTCCTTTGGTGAAGGAGGGGAGACCCAGTACTTC
many,TRBV5-1,-,TRBJ1-3,CASSHGASSGNTIYF,TGCGCCAGCTCCCATGGTGCCAGCTCTGGAAACACCATATATTTT
-,TRBV20-1,TRBD2,TRBJ2-5,CSAPWLAGAPQETQYF,TGCAGTGCTCCCTGGCTAGCGGGGGCCCCCCAAGAGACCCAGTACTTC
many,TRBV2,-,TRBJ1-1,CASRRTGDTEAFF,TGTGCCAGCAGAAGGACCGGGGACACTGAAGCTTTCTTT
-,TRBV6-1,TRBD2,TRBJ2-7,CASTKGTSGNYEQYF,TGTGCCAGCACCAAAGGGACTAGCGGAAACTACGAGCAGTACTTC
many,TRBV29-1,TRBD1,TRBJ2-3,CSVGQGASRTQYF,TGCAGCGTGGGACAGGGGGCCTCCCGTACGCAGTATTTT
-,TRBV6-1,-,TRBJ2-3,CASQGGGWTDTQYF,TGTGCCAGCCAAGGGGGGGGCTGGACAGATACGCAGTATTTT
many,TRBV24-1,TRBD2,TRBJ2-7,CATSDASSGSSYEQYF,TGTGCCACCAGTGACGCCTCTAGCGGTAGCTCCTACGAGCAGTACTTC
few,TRBV13,TRBD1,TRBJ2-7,CASSTRQGPSDYEQYF,TGTGCCAGCAGCACCCGACAGGGGCCTTCGGATTACGAGCAGTACTTC
few,TRBV19,TRBD2,TRBJ2-3,CASCAGGLATSTDTQYF,TGTGCCAGTTGTGCGGGCGGACTAGCAACTAGCACAGATACGCAGTATTTT
-,TRBV19,-,TRBJ2-5,CASSIDGGGGQETQYF,TGTGCCAGTAGTATAGATGGGGGCGGTGGGCAAGAGACCCAGTACTTC
-,TRBV20-1,-,TRBJ1-1,CRTPREQQGITVAFF,TGCAGGACCCCCAGGGAGCAACAGGGCATCACTGTAGCTTTCTTT
many,TRBV12-3/TRBV12-4,-,TRBJ2-7,CASSPYGGVTHEQYF,TGTGCCAGCAGTCCTTACGGGGGAGTTACCCACGAGCAGTACTTC
-,TRBV19,TRBD1,TRBJ1-5,CASSINRGLPYSNQPQHF,TGTGCCAGTAGTATCAACAGGGGTCTTCCCTATAGCAATCAGCCCCAGCATTTT
many,TRBV29-1,-,TRBJ2-5,CSVDRGPQETQYF,TGCAGCGTTGATCGGGGACCCCAAGAGACCCAGTACTTC
many,TRBV20-1,TRBD2,TRBJ2-1,CSAAAAGGRSYNEQFF,TGCAGTGCTGCCGCGGCGGGGGGCCGCTCCTACAATGAGCAGTTCTTC
many,TRBV5-1,-,TRBJ1-5,CASSLNPEGNQPQHF,TGCGCCAGCAGCTTGAACCCCGAGGGGAATCAGCCCCAGCATTTT
once,TRBV11-2,TRBD1,TRBJ1-2,CASSLVGGANYGYTF,TGTGCCAGCAGCTTAGTAGGGGGCGCTAACTATGGCTACACCTTC
few,TRBV5-1,TRBD2,TRBJ2-1,CASSLEGLAGPNYFSSYNEQFF,TGCGCCAGCAGCTTGGAGGGACTAGCGGGTCCAAATTACTTTAGCTCCTACAATGAGCAGTTCTTC
-,TRBV3-1,-,TRBJ2-4,CASSDRKIAKNIQYF,TGTGCCAGCAGCGACAGGAAAATAGCCAAAAACATTCAGTACTTC
-,TRBV24-1,-,TRBJ2-3,CATSDLRGRDTDTQYF,TGTGCCACCAGTGATTTAAGAGGGCGGGACACAGATACGCAGTATTTT
many,TRBV20-1,TRBD2,TRBJ2-3,CSAPTSGYTDTQYF,TGCAGTGCGCCGACTAGCGGGTACACAGATACGCAGTATTTT
many,TRBV7-9,-,TRBJ1-2,CASSLTETNYGYTF,TGTGCCAGCAGCCTGACAGAAACTAACTATGGCTACACCTTC
-,TRBV6-2/TRBV6-3,-,TRBJ2-5,CATRGLTEETQYF,TGTGCCACCAGGGGACTAACCGAAGAGACCCAGTACTTC
many,TRBV20-1,-,TRBJ2-4,CSARGAGNIQYF,TGCAGTGCTAGAGGGGCGGGAAACATTCAGTACTTC